This TCR beta chain is from a study of T cell changes during pregnancy in multiple sclerosis. Libraries were prepared by immunoSEQ multiplex PCR; TCRdb keeps only in-frame clonotypes and omits some of them. Of 30,000 to 35,000 clones in the sample, roughly nine tenths were seen once. This clone appeared once. The sample here was CD8+ T cells from peripheral blood mononuclear cells, taken in the first trimester of pregnancy. The receptor was derived from a female donor with multiple sclerosis, enrolled in a pregnancy study.

CDR3 nucleotides: TGTGCCAGCAGCAAAGTGGGGGGGACCCAGTACTTC. Translated, it gives CASSKVGGTQYF. This rearrangement joins TRBV21-1 to TRBJ2-5; no DNA check was done on the table's D call, TRBD2. TRBV21-1 counts as a pseudogene. The CDR3 spans 12 residues.